This T cell receptor beta chain stems from a study of CD8 T cells in ankylosing spondylitis. This clonotype has a count of ten or more. The antigen is unknown. Trimming took 3 bases from V and 1 from J, leaving 10 bases between them. CDR1 DFQATT and CDR2 SNEGSKA come from the germline V gene (reference sequence). The CDR3 extends over 14 amino acids. Points from the study as a whole: Reports say disease-linked clones showed up significantly more in matched ankylosing spondylitis synovial fluid. Within ankylosing spondylitis blood, a TCR beta motif made up of eight or nine highly homologous variants appeared to be characteristic. Disease-linked clones displayed a CD8+ phenotype and appeared relatively rarely in peripheral blood.

TCRdb independently ran MiXCR on the 5' RACE reads; one entry per CDR3 protein. Of 150,000 to 200,000 distinct CDR3 sequences listed, roughly 20% were seen once; the top ten hold 4.3%. This TCR was sampled from a male donor under 30 with ankylosing spondylitis or in good health (not recorded which). Input material: blood, either unsorted or a sorted T cell fraction (not recorded which). The chain couples TRBV20-1 to TRBJ1-3; a weak D match, TRBD1 (6 bases). DNA for the CDR3: TGCAGTGCTAGTGGGGGGGCTTCTGGAAACACCATATATTTT. It codes for CSASGGASGNTIYF.